This TCR beta chain stems from a study of blood T cell repertoires in COVID-19. For the study at large: COVID-19 samples, acute and convalescent, were from the United States, Italy and Spain. The analysed material was cDNA or gDNA that came from T cells, B-cell-depleted T cells, or PBMCs.

Data came from immunoSEQ multiplex PCR; TCRdb stores just in-frame clones and leaves some out. The data contain roughly 290,000 clones, around four fifths of them singletons. The receptor was isolated from a woman in her forties or fifties with active or convalescent COVID-19. The specimen sequenced was peripheral blood.

The CDR3 loop reads CASSSGQDLNEKLFF. The DNA of the CDR3 is TGTGCCAGCAGCTCCGGACAGGACCTAAATGAAAAACTGTTTTTT. The rearrangement joins TRBV5-8 to TRBJ1-4; 7 nucleotides agree with TRBD1. This CDR3 region has 15 residues. Germline V lookup: CDR1 SGHTS, CDR2 YDEGEE. Losses at the gene ends were 3 bases for V and 5 bases for J; bases not matched to a gene: 7.